These 14 T cell receptor beta chains were sequenced from one sample in a study of control samples from healthy donors and cancer patients. Measured with immunoSEQ multiplex PCR; TCRdb has only the in-frame clones, and not every one. Of about 130,000 clones in the sample, over 90% were seen once. The specimen was PBMCs. The receptor set was obtained from a man aged 55 to 69 with colorectal cancer.

The chain recombines TRBV27 with TRBJ1-2; 8 nucleotides agree with TRBD1. The CDR3 is made up of 14 amino acids. From germline, CDR1 is MNHEY and CDR2 SMNVEV (reference sequence). Trimming took 6 bases from V and 3 from J; bases not matched to a gene: 6. CDR3 region: CASRDRGGYYGYTF. CDR3 coding DNA: TGTGCCAGCAGAGACAGGGGCGGATACTATGGCTACACCTTC.

The chain uses TRBV11-3 and TRBJ2-1, with unresolved D. The germline CDR1 and CDR2 sequences are SGHNT and YENEEA. The CDR3 loop spans 13 amino acids. V dropped 5 bases and J dropped 6 bases, with 11 bases sitting between them. CDR3 loop: CASSNLYLNEQFF. For the CDR3, the DNA is TGTGCCAGCAGCAACCTCTATCTCAATGAGCAGTTCTTC.

The chain combines TRBV7-2 with TRBJ1-2; D is uncertain. Trimming removed 1 base from V and 8 bases from J, with 8 bases in between. Germline loops: CDR1 SGHTA, CDR2 FQGNSA. This CDR3 contains 12 residues. CDR3 bases: TGTGCCAGCAGCTTAGAGGTCGGGGGCTACACCTTC. Translation gives CASSLEVGGYTF.

The genes are TRBV19 and TRBJ1-2; TRBD1 agrees at 7 bases. The J segment lost 4 bases and the V segment lost 2 bases, leaving 1 base of the junction unmatched. Looked up from germline, CDR1 is LNHDA and CDR2 is SQIVND (reference sequence). The CDR3 runs 13 residues. CDR3 nucleotide sequence: TGTGCCAGTAGTATACAGGGGGGCTATGGCTACACCTTC. It yields the protein CASSIQGGYGYTF.

The CDR3 region has the DNA TGTGCCAGCAGCTTGATACAGGGAACAGATACGCAGTATTTT. Translated, it gives CASSLIQGTDTQYF. This rearrangement joins TRBV5-6 to TRBJ2-3, with TRBD1 as a possible D gene (6 bases). Trimming left V 1 base short and J 3 bases short, with 9 bases between. The CDR3 contains 14 residues. Germline V lookup: CDR1 SGHDT, CDR2 YYEEEE. The whole variable domain, remainder taken from reference TRBV5-6 and TRBJ2-3, is DAGVTQSPTHLIKTRGQQVTLRCSPKSGHDTVSWYQQALGQGPQFIFQYYEEEERQRGNFPDRFSGHQFPNYSSELNVNALLLGDSALYLCASSLIQGTDTQYFGPGTRLTVL.

The chain employs TRBV19 and TRBJ2-5, with 9 bases aligning to TRBD2. The CDR3 consists of 15 residues. Looked up from germline, CDR1 is LNHDA and CDR2 is SQIVND (reference sequence). J was trimmed by 4 bases and V by 10 bases; bases with no gene match: 13. Written as DNA, the CDR3 is TGTGCCACTAAGCCCGGGACTAGCTGGCGAGAGACCCAGTACTTC. It yields the protein CATKPGTSWRETQYF.

This chain uses TRBV19 with TRBJ2-1; 10 nucleotides agree with TRBD2. The CDR3 length is 16 residues. The V gene's germline CDR1 is LNHDA and CDR2 SQIVND (reference sequence). The junction had 6 bases not matched to a gene; V was cut back by 7 bases and J by 0 bases. The CDR3 DNA reads as TGTGCCAGTAAGTCTGAGCGGGGGGGCTCCTACAATGAGCAGTTCTTC. It specifies CASKSERGGSYNEQFF.

This chain uses TRBV2 with TRBJ1-3, with 7 bases aligning to TRBD1. V dropped 11 bases and J dropped 0; count of bases not matched to a gene: 4. This CDR3 region has 13 residues. CDR1 is SNHLY and CDR2 is FYNNEI in the germline V gene. The CDR3 DNA sequence: TGTGCCGGGACAGCAGACTCTGGAAACACCATATATTTT. Encoded protein: CAGTADSGNTIYF. Using reference TRBV2 and TRBJ1-3 for the parts outside the CDR3, the full variable domain is EPEVTQTPSHQVTQMGQEVILRCVPISNHLYFYWYRQILGQKVEFLVSFYNNEISEKSEIFDDQFSVERPDGSNFTLKIRSTKLEDSAMYFCAGTADSGNTIYFGEGSWLTVV.

V and J are TRBV7-9 and TRBJ1-1; 8 bases are a match to TRBD1. This CDR3 has 15 residues. Per germline, CDR1 SEHNR and CDR2 FQNEAQ (reference sequence). The junction had 8 bases not matched to a gene; V was cut back by 3 bases and J by 5 bases. This CDR3 is CASSLGQVTVTEAFF. CDR3 bases: TGTGCCAGCAGCTTGGGACAGGTTACGGTAACTGAAGCTTTCTTT.

The gene calls are TRBV10-2 and TRBJ1-5; D possibly corresponds to TRBD1 (6 bases). V lost 6 bases and J lost 2, with 11 bases in between. The CDR3 contains 14 residues. Germline V CDR1 and CDR2: WSHSY, SAAADI. DNA for the CDR3: TGCGCCAGCAGCGGGGACACGGGCAATCAGCCCCAGCATTTT. Amino acid sequence: CASSGDTGNQPQHF.

The chain carries TRBV25-1 and TRBJ1-2; the D gene is possibly TRBD1 (5 bases). This CDR3 region has 15 residues. From germline, CDR1 is MGHDK and CDR2 SYGVNS. The ends were cut back, 4 bases at V and 4 bases at J, with 16 bases in the middle. The CDR3 reads CASSATWGGTYGYTF. CDR3 nucleotide sequence: TGTGCCAGCAGTGCCACCTGGGGCGGAACCTATGGCTACACCTTC.

The CDR3 sequence is CASSRIRTGADYEQYF. Written as DNA, the CDR3 is TGTGCCAGCAGTAGGATACGGACAGGGGCCGACTACGAGCAGTACTTC. V usage is TRBV28 and J usage is TRBJ2-7, with 9 bases matching TRBD1. Germline lookup yields CDR1 MDHEN and CDR2 SYDVKM. V shed 5 bases, J shed 3 bases, and the junction held 11 bases outside the gene matches. The CDR3 totals 16 residues.

The rearrangement uses TRBV19 and TRBJ1-2; D unclear. Germline-derived CDR1 and CDR2 are LNHDA and SQIVND (reference sequence). The V end lost 6 bases, the J end lost 8 bases, and 16 bases lay between the germline ends. The CDR3 sequence is 13 residues long. CDR3 in DNA: TGTGCCAGTAGCGAAACCGCCAGGAGGGGCTACACCTTC. It encodes CASSETARRGYTF.

This chain uses TRBV5-1 with TRBJ2-2; D unclear. The V gene's germline CDR1 is SGHRS and CDR2 YFSETQ. The length of the CDR3 is 12 residues. Trimming took off 6 bases at V and 2 bases at J, with 5 bases between the two ends. CDR3 in amino acids: CASTRNTGELFF. CDR3 bases: TGCGCCAGCACTAGAAACACCGGGGAGCTGTTTTTT.